This is a list of T cell receptor beta chains from one sample in a study of blood T cells in healthy people across ages. TCRdb fed the 5' RACE reads into MiXCR, producing one record per CDR3 protein. The table shows 900,000 to 950,000 distinct CDR3 sequences, with 25% to 35% occurring only once. The sample was also reused in another study, on T cells of mothers and their children.

Sequenced sample: blood. The receptors stem from a middle-aged woman in good health. The CDR3 runs from the conserved cysteine through the conserved F or W. A D gene is named only where the DNA matches it firmly. Only some rows state a clone size, as once, few, many or a class for expanded clones.

V gene,J gene,clone size,D gene,CDR3 protein,CDR3 DNA
TRBV19,TRBJ2-1,many,TRBD2,CASSAVSGPFNEQFF,TGTGCCAGTAGTGCCGTTAGCGGGCCGTTCAATGAGCAGTTCTTC
TRBV28,TRBJ2-7,few,NA,CASSKNNPGRYEQYF,TGTGCCAGCAGCAAAAACAACCCGGGCCGGTACGAGCAGTACTTC
TRBV20-1,TRBJ2-7,many,TRBD2,CSASPTSGAYEQYF,TGCAGTGCTAGCCCGACTAGCGGGGCCTACGAGCAGTACTTC
TRBV28,TRBJ2-1,few,NA,CASSWRLTANEQFF,TGTGCCAGCAGTTGGAGGCTGACCGCCAATGAGCAGTTCTTC
TRBV20-1,TRBJ2-1,many,TRBD2,CSAPGGLAIGEQFF,TGCAGTGCCCCGGGGGGACTAGCGATAGGTGAGCAGTTCTTC
TRBV6-2/TRBV6-3,TRBJ1-2,few,TRBD1,CASSPPGTVSYYGYTF,TGTGCCAGCAGCCCACCCGGGACAGTCTCCTACTATGGCTACACCTTC
TRBV10-3,TRBJ2-7,many,TRBD1,CAISSSILTGGEQYF,TGTGCCATCAGTTCATCGATTCTTACAGGGGGCGAGCAGTACTTC
TRBV19,TRBJ1-1,many,NA,CASSTAWGAGTEAFF,TGTGCCAGTAGCACGGCTTGGGGGGCTGGCACTGAAGCTTTCTTT
TRBV4-3,TRBJ1-4,NA,TRBD1,CASSQSPEQGASANEKLFF,TGCGCCAGCAGCCAATCCCCGGAACAGGGGGCGTCGGCTAATGAAAAACTGTTTTTT
TRBV6-1,TRBJ2-1,few,NA,CASSVRGTRTIDEQFF,TGTGCCAGCAGTGTCCGGGGGACTCGCACGATCGATGAGCAGTTCTTC
TRBV20-1,TRBJ1-6,NA,TRBD1,CSARGQGAAYNSPLHF,TGCAGTGCTAGAGGACAGGGGGCGGCCTATAATTCACCCCTCCACTTT
TRBV7-8,TRBJ1-4,NA,NA,CASSLAFGANEKLFF,TGTGCCAGCAGCTTAGCGTTTGGGGCTAATGAAAAACTGTTTTTT
TRBV29-1,TRBJ2-1,once,TRBD1,CSVRQGGNEQFF,TGCAGCGTTCGACAGGGTGGGAATGAGCAGTTCTTC
TRBV7-2,TRBJ2-7,many,TRBD2,CASSSTGGYEQYF,TGTGCCAGCAGCTCCACGGGGGGCTACGAGCAGTACTTC
TRBV7-2,TRBJ2-3,NA,NA,CASSRGWDTQYF,TGTGCCAGCAGCCGCGGGTGGGATACGCAGTATTTT
TRBV29-1,TRBJ2-7,many,NA,CSVEKSGGYEQYF,TGCAGCGTTGAAAAATCTGGCGGTTACGAGCAGTACTTC
TRBV9,TRBJ1-4,many,NA,CASSPRRQGFNEKLFF,TGTGCCAGCAGCCCTCGACGGCAGGGTTTTAATGAAAAACTGTTTTTT
TRBV29-1,TRBJ1-5,NA,NA,CSVRDGNSNQPQHF,TGCAGCGTCCGGGACGGAAATAGCAATCAGCCCCAGCATTTT
TRBV5-1,TRBJ2-2,once,NA,CASSLGGTVLTGELFF,TGCGCCAGCAGCTTGGGGGGCACAGTACTCACCGGGGAGCTGTTTTTT
TRBV5-5,TRBJ2-1,few,TRBD1,CASSPPGDRGYNEQFF,TGTGCCAGCAGCCCTCCTGGGGACAGGGGCTACAATGAGCAGTTCTTC
TRBV27,TRBJ2-7,NA,NA,CASSSGLSSYEQYF,TGTGCCAGCAGCTCAGGACTATCCTCCTACGAGCAGTACTTC
TRBV7-2,TRBJ2-7,many,TRBD1,CASSVGQLIDEQYF,TGTGCCAGCAGCGTGGGACAGCTTATCGACGAGCAGTACTTC
TRBV4-3,TRBJ1-2,NA,NA,CASSQGFRDYGYTF,TGCGCCAGCAGCCAAGGTTTTAGGGACTATGGCTACACCTTC
TRBV5-5,TRBJ2-5,NA,NA,CASSFLTAVGGTQYF,TGTGCCAGCAGCTTTTTAACAGCCGTGGGGGGGACCCAGTACTTC
TRBV20-1,TRBJ2-7,few,NA,CSAAGPRVYEQYF,TGCAGTGCGGCCGGCCCGAGGGTCTACGAGCAGTACTTC
TRBV7-8,TRBJ2-1,NA,NA,CASSPDLRTYNEQFF,TGTGCCAGCAGCCCAGACCTACGGACCTACAATGAGCAGTTCTTC
TRBV9,TRBJ1-2,many,NA,CASSGGTLLQHGYTF,TGTGCCAGCAGCGGGGGGACACTACTCCAACATGGCTACACCTTC
TRBV3-1,TRBJ1-5,many,NA,CASSQDRGSGNQPQHF,TGTGCCAGCAGCCAAGATCGAGGCAGCGGCAATCAGCCCCAGCATTTT
TRBV20-1,TRBJ2-7,many,NA,CSARDRLDALPPYEQYF,TGCAGTGCTAGAGATCGCCTGGACGCACTACCCCCCTACGAGCAGTACTTC
TRBV4-3,TRBJ2-7,many,NA,CASSRRAGSYEQYF,TGCGCCAGCAGCCGCCGGGCAGGGTCGTACGAGCAGTACTTC
TRBV5-1,TRBJ2-5,few,TRBD2,CASSLGTSMRQETQYF,TGCGCCAGCAGCCTCGGGACTAGTATGAGGCAAGAGACCCAGTACTTC